This T cell receptor beta chain was identified during a study of blood T cell repertoires in COVID-19 (dated by TCRdb to the early 2020s). At the level of the whole study: Collaborator samples came from the United States, Italy and Spain and covered acute and convalescent phases of COVID-19. The material from the prospective study consisted of cDNA or gDNA derived from T cells, B-cell-depleted T cells, or PBMCs. Subjects who had been exposed to COVID-19, were actively infected with it, or had recovered from it provided the deeply sampled blood TCRbeta repertoires that made up the dataset. The repertoires were released in a freely available public database intended as a resource for research on the immune response to SARS-CoV-2. Samples came from the ongoing ImmuneRACE study (first 160 participants) plus 1,254 subjects from 6 global collaborators. The sample metadata nearly always contained a de-identified subject ID, COVID-19 status, age in years and sex. Where available, HLA class I and class II types were taken from metadata supplied by the sample provider and were not determined by assay-based typing. Beyond this particular receptor, the publication reports: How much clinical and demographic metadata was included differed by source and by participant, and the metadata was provided uncurated.

CDR1 and CDR2 are drawn from the germline V gene (reference sequence): LNHDA, SQIVND. The junction shows trimming of 5 bases on V and 6 bases on J, and the gene matches do not reach 8 bases of it. The CDR3, from cysteine to phenylalanine, totals 15 residues. Solely the CDR3 DNA is kept, with 45 bases framed from the first base. Collaborating institutions collected whole blood in K2EDTA tubes following their own protocols. For TCRbeta analysis, collaborators shipped samples as frozen whole blood, isolated PBMCs, or DNA extracted from either of those sample types. On this clone itself: Its antigen is unknown. Base quality data are lacking; no much larger clone is found one base away.

The immunoSEQ Assay, a bias-controlled multiplex PCR, was used to amplify TCRbeta CDR3 regions from genomic DNA. In the source study's methods: Within the assay, amplification of reference gene primers was used to estimate how many nucleated cells each sample contained. To quantify the absolute abundance of each unique TCRbeta CDR3 rearrangement, sequence reads were collapsed and filtered. For each sample, productive Simpson clonality was calculated as the square root of Simpson's diversity index across productive rearrangements. Here the immuneACCESS table is served through TCRdb, limited to in-frame sequences with V and J called. Missing clones are a known gap in these copies; in checked studies unresolved V genes cover under half, and the rest lacks a known reason. The V and J calls and clone size are taken from that table; D and trimming were inferred from the DNA. The table for this sample lists about 170,000 clones; approximately 88% of them were counted only once. The ten largest make up 2.5% to 3.5% of the sample.

Source material: peripheral blood. The sequence is built from TRBV19 and TRBJ2-3, with 10 bases aligning to TRBD1. This clonotype was obtained from a woman in her sixties with acute or convalescent COVID-19. Here the CDR3 is given as CASSDQTGGRDTQYF. The DNA sequence is given as TGTGCCAGTAGTGACCAGACAGGGGGCAGGGATACGCAGTATTTT.